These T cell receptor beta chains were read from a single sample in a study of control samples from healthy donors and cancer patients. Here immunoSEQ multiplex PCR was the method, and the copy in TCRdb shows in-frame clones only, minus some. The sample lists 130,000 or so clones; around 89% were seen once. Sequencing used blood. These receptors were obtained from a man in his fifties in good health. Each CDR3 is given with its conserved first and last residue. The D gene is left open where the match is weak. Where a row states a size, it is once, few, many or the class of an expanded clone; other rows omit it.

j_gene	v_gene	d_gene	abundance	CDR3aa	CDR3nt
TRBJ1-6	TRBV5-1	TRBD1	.	CASSLWTGGNSPLHF	TGCGCCAGCAGCCTATGGACAGGGGGGAATTCACCCCTCCACTTT
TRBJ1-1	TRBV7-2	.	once	CASSLDNRVANTEAFF	TGTGCCAGCAGCTTAGATAATCGGGTGGCTAACACTGAAGCTTTCTTT
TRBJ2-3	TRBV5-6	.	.	CASSLFTDTQYF	TGTGCCAGCAGCTTGTTTACAGATACGCAGTATTTT
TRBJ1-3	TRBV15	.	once	CATSREGVPNTIYF	TGTGCCACCAGCAGAGAAGGAGTCCCAAACACCATATATTTT
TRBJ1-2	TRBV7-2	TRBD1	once	CASSSTGVDGYTF	TGTGCCAGCAGTTCGACAGGGGTGGACGGCTACACCTTC
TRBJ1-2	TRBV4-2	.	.	CASSQEGVNYGYTF	TGTGCCAGCAGCCAAGAAGGGGTTAACTATGGCTACACCTTC
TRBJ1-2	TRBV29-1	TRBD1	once	CSVENRGRRGYGYTF	TGCAGCGTTGAAAACAGGGGGCGGCGGGGATATGGCTACACCTTC
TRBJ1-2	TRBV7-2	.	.	CASSLVGVSGYTF	TGTGCCAGCAGCTTAGTTGGAGTTAGCGGCTACACCTTC
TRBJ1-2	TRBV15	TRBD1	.	CATSGPTGGGGYTF	TGTGCCACCAGCGGCCCTACAGGGGGAGGAGGCTACACCTTC
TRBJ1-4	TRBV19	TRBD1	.	CATRDRGTQLANEKLFF	TGTGCCACCAGGGACAGGGGAACCCAACTGGCTAATGAAAAACTGTTTTTT
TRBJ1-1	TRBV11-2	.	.	CASSLVSGNTEAFF	TGTGCCAGCAGCTTAGTGTCCGGGAACACTGAAGCTTTCTTT
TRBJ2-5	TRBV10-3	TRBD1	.	CAISSDRGDQETQYF	TGTGCCATCAGTTCTGACAGGGGGGACCAGGAGACCCAGTACTTC
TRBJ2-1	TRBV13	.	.	CASSLVARNNEQFF	TGTGCCAGCAGCTTAGTCGCCAGAAACAATGAGCAGTTCTTC
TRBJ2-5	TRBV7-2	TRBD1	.	CASSLDRGQETQYF	TGTGCCAGCAGCTTAGACAGGGGCCAAGAGACCCAGTACTTC
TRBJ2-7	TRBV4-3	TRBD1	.	CASSQGLTGTYEQYF	TGCGCCAGCAGCCAAGGTTTGACAGGGACCTACGAGCAGTACTTC
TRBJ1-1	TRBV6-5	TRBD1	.	CASGDRLGTEAFF	TGTGCCAGCGGGGACAGGTTAGGGACTGAAGCTTTCTTT
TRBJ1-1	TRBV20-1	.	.	CSASWDMNTEAFF	TGCAGTGCTAGTTGGGATATGAACACTGAAGCTTTCTTT
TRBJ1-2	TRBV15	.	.	CATSRGRGSGGYTF	TGTGCCACCAGCAGAGGGAGAGGATCGGGGGGCTACACCTTC
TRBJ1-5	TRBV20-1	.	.	CSASEGRQPQHF	TGCAGTGCTAGTGAAGGGAGGCAGCCCCAGCATTTT
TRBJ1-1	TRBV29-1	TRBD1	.	CSALQGAGEAFF	TGCAGCGCACTACAGGGGGCCGGTGAAGCTTTCTTT
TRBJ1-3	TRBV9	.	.	CASSPQGRNRASGNTIYF	TGTGCCAGCAGCCCCCAGGGGCGTAACAGGGCCTCTGGAAACACCATATATTTT
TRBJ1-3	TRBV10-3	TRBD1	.	CAIQGANSGNTIYF	TGTGCCATTCAGGGGGCTAACTCTGGAAACACCATATATTTT
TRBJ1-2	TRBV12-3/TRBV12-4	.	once	CASRYGGGYTF	TGTGCCAGCCGATATGGCGGTGGCTACACCTTC
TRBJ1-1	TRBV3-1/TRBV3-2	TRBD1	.	CASSQLTGGKGEAFF	TGTGCCAGCAGCCAGCTAACAGGGGGTAAGGGTGAAGCTTTCTTT
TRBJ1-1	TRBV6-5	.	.	CASSYNMNTEAFF	TGTGCCAGCAGTTACAATATGAACACTGAAGCTTTCTTT
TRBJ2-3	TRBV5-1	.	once	CATNEFRGGTDTQYF	TGCGCCACCAACGAATTCAGGGGGGGGACAGATACGCAGTATTTT
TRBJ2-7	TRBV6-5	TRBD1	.	CASSYSTGGFGYEQYF	TGTGCCAGCAGTTACTCGACAGGGGGGTTTGGGTACGAGCAGTACTTC
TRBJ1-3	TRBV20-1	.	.	CSASAEYGNTIYF	TGCAGTGCTAGTGCGGAATACGGAAACACCATATATTTT
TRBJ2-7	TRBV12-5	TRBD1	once	CASGTTGGYEQYF	TGTGCTAGTGGCACGACAGGGGGGTACGAGCAGTACTTC
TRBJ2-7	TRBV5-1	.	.	CASSLAGGSYEQYF	TGCGCCAGCAGCTTGGCCGGAGGTTCCTACGAGCAGTACTTC
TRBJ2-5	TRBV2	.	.	CASSAQQGGQETQYF	TGTGCCAGCAGTGCCCAACAGGGTGGCCAAGAGACCCAGTACTTC
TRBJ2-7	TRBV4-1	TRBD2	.	CASSQRTQGLAPYEQYF	TGCGCCAGCAGCCAACGGACCCAGGGACTAGCTCCCTACGAGCAGTACTTC
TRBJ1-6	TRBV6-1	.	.	CASSDYKGNNSPLHF	TGTGCCAGCAGTGATTATAAGGGGAATAATTCACCCCTCCACTTT
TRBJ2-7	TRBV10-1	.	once	CASSYMTYEQYF	TGCGCCAGCAGTTACATGACCTACGAGCAGTACTTC
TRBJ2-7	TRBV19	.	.	CASSKFSEGRYEQYF	TGTGCCAGTAGTAAGTTCTCTGAGGGGCGATACGAGCAGTACTTC
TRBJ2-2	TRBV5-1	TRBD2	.	CASSLGLAGTLGELFF	TGCGCCAGCAGCTTGGGGCTAGCGGGGACCCTCGGGGAGCTGTTTTTT
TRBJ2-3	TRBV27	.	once	CASTLGGAWTDTQYF	TGTGCCAGCACCCTAGGGGGGGCTTGGACAGATACGCAGTATTTT
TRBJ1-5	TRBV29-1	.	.	CSVEEDTSNQPQHF	TGCAGCGTTGAAGAGGACACTAGCAATCAGCCCCAGCATTTT
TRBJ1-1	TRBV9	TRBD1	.	CASSLGTVGFEEMGAFF	TGTGCCAGCAGCCTTGGGACAGTAGGATTTGAAGAAATGGGAGCTTTCTTT
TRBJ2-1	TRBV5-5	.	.	CASSLQNSYNEQFF	TGTGCCAGCAGCTTACAAAACTCCTACAATGAGCAGTTCTTC